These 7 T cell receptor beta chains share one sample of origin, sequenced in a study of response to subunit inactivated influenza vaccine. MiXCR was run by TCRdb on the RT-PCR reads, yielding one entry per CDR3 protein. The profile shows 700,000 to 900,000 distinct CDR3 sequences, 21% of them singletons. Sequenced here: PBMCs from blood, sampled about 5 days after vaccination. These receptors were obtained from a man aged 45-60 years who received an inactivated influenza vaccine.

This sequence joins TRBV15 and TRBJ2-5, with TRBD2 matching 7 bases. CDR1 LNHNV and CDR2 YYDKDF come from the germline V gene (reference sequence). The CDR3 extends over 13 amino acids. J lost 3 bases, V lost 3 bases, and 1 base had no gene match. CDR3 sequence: CATSRLAEETQYF. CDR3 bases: TGTGCCACCAGCAGGCTAGCGGAAGAGACCCAGTACTTC.

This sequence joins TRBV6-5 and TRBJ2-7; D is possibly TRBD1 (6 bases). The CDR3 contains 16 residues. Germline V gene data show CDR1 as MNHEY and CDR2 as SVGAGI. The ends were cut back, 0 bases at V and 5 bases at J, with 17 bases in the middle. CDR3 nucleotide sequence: TGTGCCAGCAGTTACTCGAGTGGACAGCCAGGCAACGAGCAGTACTTC. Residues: CASSYSSGQPGNEQYF.

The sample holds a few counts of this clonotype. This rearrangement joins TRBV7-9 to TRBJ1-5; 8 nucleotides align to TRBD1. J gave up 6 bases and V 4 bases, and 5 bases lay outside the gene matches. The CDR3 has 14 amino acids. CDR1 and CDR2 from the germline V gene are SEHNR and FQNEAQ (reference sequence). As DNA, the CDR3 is TGTGCCAGCAGCTCAGGGGGCTACGGTCAGCCCCAGCATTTT. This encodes CASSSGGYGQPQHF.

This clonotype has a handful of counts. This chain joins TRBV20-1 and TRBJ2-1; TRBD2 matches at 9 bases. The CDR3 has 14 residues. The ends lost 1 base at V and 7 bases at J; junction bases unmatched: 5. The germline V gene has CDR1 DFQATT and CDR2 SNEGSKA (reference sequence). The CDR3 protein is CSARASGIENEQFF. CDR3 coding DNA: TGCAGTGCTAGAGCTAGCGGGATAGAAAATGAGCAGTTCTTC.

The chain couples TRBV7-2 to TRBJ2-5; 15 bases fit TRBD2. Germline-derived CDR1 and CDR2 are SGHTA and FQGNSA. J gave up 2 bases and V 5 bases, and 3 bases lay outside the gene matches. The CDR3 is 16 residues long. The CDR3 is CASSKGTSGGQETQYF. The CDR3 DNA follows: TGTGCCAGCAGCAAAGGGACTAGCGGGGGGCAAGAGACCCAGTACTTC.

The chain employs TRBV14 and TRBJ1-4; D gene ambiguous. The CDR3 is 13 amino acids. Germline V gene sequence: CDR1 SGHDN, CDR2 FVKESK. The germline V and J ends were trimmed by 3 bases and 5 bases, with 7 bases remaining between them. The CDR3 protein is CASSHLLNEKLFF. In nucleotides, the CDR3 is TGTGCCAGCAGCCACCTTCTCAATGAAAAACTGTTTTTT.

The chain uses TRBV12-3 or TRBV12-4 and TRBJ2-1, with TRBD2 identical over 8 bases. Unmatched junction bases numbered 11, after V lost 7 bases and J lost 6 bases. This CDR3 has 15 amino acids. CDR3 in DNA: TGTGCCAGCAAGAACCGGGAGGGGACTTTCAATGAGCAGTTCTTC. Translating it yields CASKNREGTFNEQFF.